One sample yielded the 8 T cell receptor beta chains listed below, sequenced in a study of siplizumab effects on memory and regulatory T cells. The data were produced by immunoSEQ multiplex PCR, yet TCRdb's version contains in-frame clones alone and is incomplete. The sample includes 45,000 to 60,000 clones, roughly 84% of them seen just once. Sequenced sample: naive CD8+ T cells sorted from blood. These receptors were collected from a human donor in good health.

This clone was picked up one time. The rearrangement uses TRBV27 and TRBJ2-1; no clear D gene. This CDR3 comprises 13 residues. Trimming took 4 bases from V and 7 from J, leaving 11 bases between them. Germline loops: CDR1 MNHEY, CDR2 SMNVEV (reference sequence). CDR3 loop: CASSYMGWNEQFF. The CDR3 nucleotides are TGTGCCAGCAGTTACATGGGATGGAATGAGCAGTTCTTC.

The gene calls are TRBV5-1 and TRBJ2-1, with D possibly being TRBD2 (5 bases). This CDR3 is 13 amino acids long. The V end was cut by 0 bases, the J end by 9 bases, with 10 bases between. The V gene's germline CDR1 is SGHRS and CDR2 YFSETQ. The CDR3 DNA reads TGCGCCAGCAGCTTGGCCGGGAATGTTGAGCAGTTCTTC. It specifies CASSLAGNVEQFF.

In this sample, this clone turned up once. In DNA, the CDR3 is TGTGCCAGCAGTATGCCGGGACAGGGAATATACGAGCAGTACTTC. Protein sequence: CASSMPGQGIYEQYF. The chain recombines TRBV6-1 with TRBJ2-7, with 9 nucleotides matching TRBD1. The V gene end was trimmed by 5 bases and the J gene end by 4 bases; junction bases not matched to a gene: 9. The CDR3 is 15 amino acids. CDR1 MNHNS and CDR2 SASEGT come from the germline V gene.

This rearrangement joins TRBV29-1 to TRBJ1-5; D is unclear. The CDR3 sequence is 13 residues long. Germline CDR1 and CDR2: SQVTM and ANQGSEA. Trimming cost V 4 bases and J 0 bases, with 7 bases left between them. In DNA form, the CDR3 reads TGCAGCGTTGCTCTGGGTAGCAATCAGCCCCAGCATTTT. Protein sequence: CSVALGSNQPQHF.

A single count supports this clone. V and J are TRBV6-6 and TRBJ2-7, with D perhaps TRBD1 (6 bases). V shed 2 bases and J shed 2 bases, with 10 bases lying between them. This CDR3 is built from 14 residues. Germline V CDR1 and CDR2: MNHNY, SVGAGI (reference sequence). Here the CDR3 DNA reads TGTGCCAGCAGTTACGGACAGTTGCCCTACGAGCAGTACTTC. It specifies CASSYGQLPYEQYF.

The chain employs TRBV27 and TRBJ2-3; D remains ambiguous. The CDR3 length is 12 residues. V was cut by 7 bases and J by 4 bases, with 9 bases left in between. Germline V CDR1 and CDR2: MNHEY, SMNVEV (reference sequence). CDR3 sequence reads: CASTGKADTQYF. CDR3 DNA: TGTGCCAGCACCGGAAAGGCAGATACGCAGTATTTT.

The chain links TRBV6-1 to TRBJ1-1; D ambiguous. The CDR3 is 14 residues long. Germline V lookup: CDR1 MNHNS, CDR2 SASEGT. V gave up 7 bases and J gave up 5 bases, with 17 bases separating them. The CDR3: CASIHDSPGTEAFF. In DNA form, the CDR3 reads TGTGCCAGCATTCACGACTCTCCTGGGACTGAAGCTTTCTTT.

The chain has TRBV2 and TRBJ1-1; D gene uncertain. Germline lookup yields CDR1 SNHLY and CDR2 FYNNEI. V was pared by 7 bases and J by 0 bases, with 18 bases between. The CDR3 loop spans 16 amino acids. CDR3 DNA: TGTGCCAGCATGGAGGGCTGGGTTACCCTGAACACTGAAGCTTTCTTT. It codes for CASMEGWVTLNTEAFF.